This TCR beta chain was observed in a study of T cells after yellow fever vaccination. Overall study results and limits: Although the secondary response was weaker, it peaked faster, at day 5 versus 15. The booster saw the reappearance of most primary-vaccination clones (roughly 97% CD4, roughly 87% CD8).

This clonotype was found many times. Its antigen is still unknown. Template switching with 5'RACE generated the TCR cDNA and added a universal primer site and UMIs. One entry per CDR3 protein results from TCRdb running MiXCR on the 5' RACE reads. The sample lists under 90,000 distinct CDR3 sequences; approximately 6.1% were seen once. Germline assignment: CDR1 MNHEY and CDR2 SVGAGI. With 0 bases removed from V and 0 bases from J, the gap between germline ends came to 6 bases. This CDR3 is built from 16 residues. The receptor was derived from a man between 18 and 35 years old who received the YFV17D yellow fever vaccine. The V call is TRBV6-5, the J call TRBJ2-6; either TRBD1 or TRBD2 may supply D (5 bases each). The source material was CD8+ T cells sorted from PBMCs, sampled more than 35 days after the first yellow fever vaccination. This CDR3 reads CASSYSGDSGANVLTF. CDR3 nucleotides: TGTGCCAGCAGTTACTCGGGGGACTCTGGGGCCAACGTCCTGACTTTC.